This is a list of T cell receptor beta chains from one sample in a study of blood T cell repertoires in COVID-19. Measured with immunoSEQ multiplex PCR; TCRdb has only the in-frame clones, and not every one. The sample lists 250,000 to 300,000 clones; approximately 92% were seen once. Sequenced material: PBMCs or T cells enriched from blood (not recorded which). The receptors stem from a woman under 40 who had recovered from COVID-19. Each CDR3 is given without its conserved first and last residue. Fields, in order: V gene, clone size, CDR3 protein. The size entry is marked missing in some rows and otherwise reads once, few, many or a size class.

TRBV9 NA ASSVATAPDSPPYEQY
TRBV9 NA ASSTYRWPYEQY
TRBV19 NA ASRYRESDEQY
TRBV28 NA ASSAGGAGTEAF
TRBV4-1 once ASSRGTGVPYEQY
TRBV28 NA ASSIGGRQQETQY
TRBV6-4 NA ASSPGQGNQPQH
TRBV5-1 NA ASSQGAGARKLF
TRBV4-1 NA ASSQDGVGTYEQY
TRBV5-6 NA ASSLWDRGNQPQH
TRBV9 NA ASSVGDSQIAGYT